The count of the clone carrying this T cell receptor (beta chain) is one. One junction end does not reproduce the germline sequence, and a read error may be involved. This sample is drawn from a study of blood T cell repertoires in COVID-19. Germline lookup yields CDR1 SQVTM and CDR2 ANQGSEA. The CDR3 has 12 residues. The repertoire was sequenced with immunoSEQ multiplex PCR; TCRdb's copy has only in-frame clones and lacks some. The profile shows approximately 66,000 clones, about 88% of them singletons. The sequenced sample was peripheral blood. The sequence derives from a woman aged 45 to 65 with active or convalescent COVID-19. This chain uses TRBV29-1 with TRBJ1-2; D ambiguous. CDR3 bases: TGCAGCGTTGAAGTGAGGGCAGGTCGGGGAGTCTTC. Translation gives CSVEVRAGRGVF.